This TCR beta chain derives from a study of blood T cell repertoires in COVID-19. Some clones are missing from TCRdb's copy, which holds only in-frame ones; the method was immunoSEQ multiplex PCR. There are roughly 180,000 clones in the sample; roughly 77% occur only once, and 12% lies in the top ten. The clonotype comes from a woman older than 75 with COVID-19, enrolled during active disease. The sample taken for sequencing was peripheral blood.

CDR3 bases: TGTGCCAGCAGTTATGCGGGGACAGGGGAGGGTCACGAGCAGTACTTC. Its translation is CASSYAGTGEGHEQYF. The chain uses TRBV6-6 and TRBJ2-7; TRBD1 matches 10 bases. The germline CDR1 and CDR2 sequences are MNHNY and SVGAGI (reference sequence). This CDR3 has 16 amino acids. V shed 3 bases, J shed 5 bases, and the junction held 10 bases outside the gene matches.